This passage covers 6 T cell receptor beta chains from one sample sequenced in a study of blood T cells in healthy people across ages. Combining a sample-barcoded 5' primer with a J-beta primer mix, a second PCR ran for roughly 7 to 11 cycles. TCRdb re-called the 5' RACE reads through MiXCR, storing one row per CDR3 protein. Among roughly 680,000 distinct CDR3 sequences listed, around 49% were seen once. The sequenced sample was blood. The receptors come from a woman in her sixties or seventies in good health.

This chain connects TRBV7-9 to TRBJ2-7; 7 bases align to TRBD2. The CDR3 runs 14 residues. Looked up from germline, CDR1 is SEHNR and CDR2 is FQNEAQ (reference sequence). V lost 7 bases to trimming and J lost 0 bases; unmatched junction nucleotides: 6. The CDR3, as DNA: TGTGCCAGCAAGCGGGGAGGGGACTCCTACGAGCAGTACTTC. Protein sequence: CASKRGGDSYEQYF.

V gene TRBV29-1 combines with J gene TRBJ2-7; 7 bases line up with TRBD2. The CDR3 runs 15 residues. CDR1 and CDR2 from the germline V gene are SQVTM and ANQGSEA. After removal of 6 bases from V and 0 bases from J, the junction contained 11 bases not matched to a gene. DNA for the CDR3: TGCAGCGTCAAGCGGGCTAGCGGATACTCCTACGAGCAGTACTTC. Translation gives CSVKRASGYSYEQYF.

Only a few counts were recorded for this clonotype. The CDR3 bases are TGTGCCATCAGTGCGTCGGGGAGGGATGGCTACACCTTC. This codes for CAISASGRDGYTF. This chain links TRBV10-3 with TRBJ1-2, with D unclear. Germline V gives CDR1 ENHRY, CDR2 SYGVKD. V gave up 4 bases and J gave up 6 bases, with 12 bases separating them. This CDR3 has 13 residues.

This clonotype turned up a few times. The rearrangement uses TRBV20-1 and TRBJ2-1, with 9 positions matching TRBD1. This CDR3 has 14 residues. V dropped 1 base and J dropped 7; count of bases not matched to a gene: 5. CDR1 and CDR2 from the germline V gene are DFQATT and SNEGSKA (reference sequence). CDR3 bases: TGCAGTGCTAGAGCCGGGACAGGGATTAATGAGCAGTTCTTC. Amino acid sequence: CSARAGTGINEQFF.

V is TRBV7-2 and J is TRBJ1-1; no clear D gene. Germline CDR1 is SGHTA and CDR2 is FQGNSA. Deletions cut 5 bases from V and 1 base from J, with 11 bases between. This CDR3 region has 14 residues. The CDR3 DNA reads as TGTGCCAGCAGCACCATGACCGCGAACACTGAAGCTTTCTTT. Translating it yields CASSTMTANTEAFF.

This clonotype occurred many times. The V and J genes are TRBV7-2 and TRBJ2-5, with D possibly matching TRBD1 (5 bases). The CDR3 totals 13 residues. Deletions cut 5 bases from V and 2 bases from J, with 9 bases between. The germline CDR1 and CDR2 sequences are SGHTA and FQGNSA. In DNA form, the CDR3 reads TGTGCCAGCAGCCCCAGGGTTCAAGAGACCCAGTACTTC. It is translated as CASSPRVQETQYF.